These T cell receptor beta chains were read from a single sample in a study of Ad26.COV2.S vaccination and SARS-CoV-2 variants. Profiling relied on immunoSEQ multiplex PCR, and the TCRdb table lists in-frame clones only, not all of them. The repertoire has about 400,000 clones, approximately 91% of them found once; the top ten carry roughly 3.2%. The specimen comprised peripheral blood, sampled in a trial of Ad26.COV2.S vaccine versus placebo. These receptors originate from a person between 18 and 60 years old who received the Ad26.COV2.S COVID-19 vaccine or a placebo. CDR3s include the opening cysteine and the closing phenylalanine or tryptophan. Each record gives: D gene, clone size, V gene, J gene, CDR3 protein, CDR3 DNA. D genes are given only for firm matches. The size of a clone is reported for some rows only, either as once, few or many, or as a class for expanded clones.

NA	few	TRBV7-9	TRBJ2-2	CASSGRPRGRYTGELFF	TGTGCCAGCAGCGGGCGACCTAGGGGACGATACACCGGGGAGCTGTTTTTT
NA	NA	TRBV18	TRBJ1-1	CASSPLAEMNTEAFF	TGTGCCAGCTCACCACTGGCGGAGATGAACACTGAAGCTTTCTTT
NA	NA	TRBV6-5	TRBJ2-6	CASSYHESGANVLTF	TGTGCCAGCAGTTACCACGAATCTGGGGCCAACGTCCTGACTTTC
NA	NA	TRBV7-2	TRBJ2-3	CASSLGERGSTDTQYF	TGTGCCAGCAGCTTAGGCGAAAGGGGGAGCACAGATACGCAGTATTTT
NA	NA	TRBV5-5	TRBJ1-2	CASSLTQVNYGYTF	TGTGCCAGCAGCTTGACGCAGGTGAACTATGGCTACACCTTC
TRBD1	NA	TRBV6-1	TRBJ1-2	CASSDQGGDSIYGYTF	TGTGCCAGCAGTGATCAAGGGGGGGACAGTATCTATGGCTACACCTTC
NA	NA	TRBV6-2/TRBV6-3	TRBJ2-1	CASSTDATKLF	TGTGCCAGCAGCACGGACGCGACGAAGCTCTTC
NA	NA	TRBV5-6	TRBJ2-7	CASSIGMTYEQYF	TGTGCCAGCAGCATAGGAATGACCTACGAGCAGTACTTC
NA	NA	TRBV5-4	TRBJ1-3	CASNNIPGNTIYF	TGTGCCAGCAACAATATCCCCGGAAACACCATATATTTT
NA	few	TRBV10-3	TRBJ2-2	CAISASPTGELFF	TGTGCCATCAGTGCTAGTCCTACCGGGGAGCTGTTTTTT
TRBD1	once	TRBV27	TRBJ1-1	CASRANRGTMNTEAFF	TGTGCCAGCAGGGCTAACAGGGGGACCATGAACACTGAAGCTTTCTTT